These 22 T cell receptor beta chains came from one sample sequenced in a study of beta chain features in type 1 diabetes. Since all of the isolated RNA was reverse transcribed, expressed TCRB transcripts were what got sequenced. Some clones are missing from TCRdb's copy, which holds only in-frame ones; the method was immunoSEQ multiplex PCR. The data hold roughly 610,000 clones, with around 15% observed a single time. Sequencing used naive CD4+ T cells from blood. These receptors were taken from a man younger than 35 in good health.

This clone was counted only a few times. The rearrangement links TRBV7-2 to TRBJ1-5; D gene uncertain. CDR3 length: 15 residues. V was pared by 1 base and J by 0 bases, with 7 bases between. Germline CDR1 SGHTA, CDR2 FQGNSA. The CDR3 here is CASSLGANSNQPQHF. CDR3 coding DNA: TGTGCCAGCAGCTTAGGGGCGAATAGCAATCAGCCCCAGCATTTT.

This clone was seen a few times. The J gene is TRBJ2-1, the V gene TRBV5-1; the D is unclear. Per the germline V gene, CDR1 is SGHRS and CDR2 is YFSETQ. CDR3 size: 13 residues. V lost 0 bases to trimming and J lost 9 bases, with 10 bases between them. CDR3 bases: TGCGCCAGCAGCTTGGAGTGGAACCGTGAGCAGTTCTTC. This sequence encodes CASSLEWNREQFF.

This chain connects TRBV29-1 to TRBJ1-5; 10 nucleotides agree with TRBD1. This CDR3 has 14 amino acids. Germline V CDR1 and CDR2: SQVTM, ANQGSEA. Trimming at V came to 6 bases and at J to 6 bases, leaving 8 bases not matched to a gene. CDR3 bases: TGCAGCGTAAGCCGGGACAGGGGCCCTCAGCCCCAGCATTTT. Its protein product is CSVSRDRGPQPQHF.

This clone was seen only a few times. The V gene is TRBV7-9, the J gene TRBJ1-2; TRBD1 matches at 9 bases. The CDR3 contains 15 residues. Germline assignment: CDR1 SEHNR and CDR2 FQNEAQ (reference sequence). Trimming took 5 bases from V and 6 from J; bases not matched to a gene: 10. The CDR3 nucleotides read TGTGCCAGCAGCCCGCGACGGGACAGGGAAAATGGCTACACCTTC. This encodes CASSPRRDRENGYTF.

In this sample, this clone turned up a few times. CDR3 in amino acids: CASSLGTRAQETQYF. CDR3 coding DNA: TGTGCCAGCAGCTTGGGGACGCGGGCACAAGAGACCCAGTACTTC. This chain links TRBV5-8 with TRBJ2-5; D might be TRBD2 (5 bases). Per the germline V gene, CDR1 is SGHTS and CDR2 is YDEGEE. V was cut by 0 bases and J by 2 bases, with 11 bases left in between. CDR3 length: 15 residues.

This clone has a handful of counts. V and J are TRBV15 and TRBJ2-7; D gene ambiguous. V dropped 6 bases and J dropped 5 bases, with 14 bases sitting between them. From germline, CDR1 is LNHNV and CDR2 YYDKDF (reference sequence). CDR3 size: 13 residues. CDR3 coding DNA: TGTGCCACCAGAGCATGGGCGGCGAACGAGCAGTACTTC. The encoded protein is CATRAWAANEQYF.

V is TRBV5-4 and J is TRBJ2-1, with a weak D call TRBD1 (6 bases). Trimming pared 2 bases from V and 7 bases from J, leaving 7 bases between. The CDR3 consists of 12 residues. Germline assignment: CDR1 SGHNT and CDR2 YYREEE (reference sequence). The CDR3 here is CASSFRGNEQFF. DNA of the CDR3: TGTGCCAGCAGCTTTAGGGGGAATGAGCAGTTCTTC. The full variable domain, completed using reference TRBV5-4 and TRBJ2-1, is ETGVTQSPTHLIKTRGQQVTLRCSSQSGHNTVSWYQQALGQGPQFIFQYYREEENGRGNFPPRFSGLQFPNYSSELNVNALELDDSALYLCASSFRGNEQFFGPGTRLTVL.

The chain couples TRBV11-2 to TRBJ1-2, with 10 positions matching TRBD1. The CDR3 covers 15 residues. Germline assignment: CDR1 SGHAT and CDR2 FQNNGV. The V segment lost 6 bases and the J segment 3 bases; nucleotides outside the gene matches: 7. CDR3 nucleotides: TGTGCCAGCAGTTCTCCGGGACAGGGGTACTATGGCTACACCTTC. Its protein product is CASSSPGQGYYGYTF.

The chain has TRBV7-8 and TRBJ2-3; TRBD2 aligns across 8 bases. Germline CDR1 SGHVS, CDR2 FQNEAQ. J was trimmed by 5 bases and V by 0 bases; bases with no gene match: 7. The CDR3 has 16 amino acids. In DNA form, the CDR3 reads TGTGCCAGCAGCTTAGCGCAGCGGGAGCTCGAAGATACGCAGTATTTT. This encodes CASSLAQRELEDTQYF.

The V call is TRBV27, the J call TRBJ2-6; D gene uncertain. The CDR3 consists of 13 residues. Germline V gene sequence: CDR1 MNHEY, CDR2 SMNVEV (reference sequence). Trimming pared 3 bases from V and 4 bases from J, leaving 4 bases between. CDR3 in DNA: TGTGCCAGCAGTTTCAACGGGGCCAACGTCCTGACTTTC. As protein: CASSFNGANVLTF. Combining the CDR3 with reference TRBV27 and TRBJ2-6 gives the whole variable domain EAQVTQNPRYLITVTGKKLTVTCSQNMNHEYMSWYRQDPGLGLRQIYYSMNVEVTDKGDVPEGYKVSRKEKRNFPLILESPSPNQTSLYFCASSFNGANVLTFGAGSRLTVL.

This clone was detected only a few times. The chain joins TRBV29-1 to TRBJ2-1; D is uncertain. Trimming removed 6 bases from V and 7 bases from J, with 19 bases in between. CDR3 length: 14 amino acids. Germline V lookup: CDR1 SQVTM, CDR2 ANQGSEA. CDR3 nucleotide sequence: TGCAGCGTGGGGATGACGGGTACGGGTAATGAGCAGTTCTTC. As protein: CSVGMTGTGNEQFF.

The rearrangement uses TRBV6-6 and TRBJ2-2, with 10 bases aligning to TRBD2. The CDR3 covers 15 residues. The germline CDR1 and CDR2 sequences are MNHNY and SVGAGI (reference sequence). Trimming removed 3 bases from V and 7 bases from J; junction bases left unmatched: 5. The DNA of the CDR3 is TGTGCCAGCAGTTATCGCCAGCGGGAGGGCGGGGAGCTGTTTTTT. As protein: CASSYRQREGGELFF.

The chain has TRBV7-6 and TRBJ2-5; maybe TRBD1 (5 bases). Trimming removed 2 bases at V and 5 bases at J, with 15 bases between. There are 15 residues in the CDR3. Germline CDR1 reads SGHVS; CDR2 reads FNYEAQ. The CDR3 loop is CASSLLRGNPETQYF. CDR3 coding DNA: TGTGCCAGCAGCTTACTTAGGGGAAATCCGGAGACCCAGTACTTC.

This clone has more than one count but fewer than ten. The J gene is TRBJ2-3, the V gene TRBV29-1; D is perhaps TRBD1 or TRBD2 (6 bases each). The CDR3 sequence is 14 residues long. Between the trimmed V and J ends, which lost 8 bases and 2 bases, there was a span of 17 bases. Germline V gene data show CDR1 as SQVTM and CDR2 as ANQGSEA. DNA of the CDR3: TGCAGCACCTGGGGGGACACCTCCACAGATACGCAGTATTTT. Its translation is CSTWGDTSTDTQYF.

J is TRBJ2-2 and V is TRBV28; 8 bases map to TRBD2. CDR3 length equals 16 residues. Germline V CDR1 and CDR2: MDHEN, SYDVKM. V lost 3 bases and J lost 5; bases outside the gene matches: 8. CDR3 nucleotide sequence: TGTGCCAGCAGTTTGAGGCCTAGCGGGTTGACCGGGGAGCTGTTTTTT. It yields the protein CASSLRPSGLTGELFF. Using reference TRBV28 and TRBJ2-2 for the parts outside the CDR3, the full variable domain is DVKVTQSSRYLVKRTGEKVFLECVQDMDHENMFWYRQDPGLGLRLIYFSYDVKMKEKGDIPEGYSVSREKKERFSLILESASTNQTSMYLCASSLRPSGLTGELFFGEGSRLTVL.

The sample holds a few counts of this clone. The V call is TRBV4-3, the J call TRBJ2-4; 8 bases fit TRBD2. Unmatched junction bases numbered 5, after V lost 0 bases and J lost 7 bases. The CDR3 totals 15 residues. In germline, CDR1 is LGHNA, CDR2 YSLEER. The chain's CDR3 is CASSQDTGGRNIQYF. CDR3 DNA: TGCGCCAGCAGCCAAGATACGGGGGGGCGTAACATTCAGTACTTC.

The CDR3 coding sequence is TGTGCCAGCTCCCCTCTTATTGGGTCGAACACCGGGGAGCTGTTTTTT. It translates to CASSPLIGSNTGELFF. The chain employs TRBV18 and TRBJ2-2; D gene unclear. The CDR3 spans 16 residues. Germline V gene lookup returns CDR1 KGHSH and CDR2 LQKENI. V lost 6 bases and J 0 bases, leaving 14 bases between the germline ends. Full variable domain (outside the CDR3, taken from reference TRBV18 and TRBJ2-2): NAGVMQNPRHLVRRRGQEARLRCSPMKGHSHVYWYRQLPEEGLKFMVYLQKENIIDESGMPKERFSAEFPKEGPSILRIQQVVRGDSAAYFCASSPLIGSNTGELFFGEGSRLTVL.

This sequence joins TRBV15 and TRBJ1-1; TRBD1 aligns across 10 bases. The V and J ends lost 1 base and 6 bases, in that order; junction bases with no gene match: 8. CDR1 LNHNV and CDR2 YYDKDF come from the germline V gene (reference sequence). The CDR3 is 16 amino acids. The CDR3 region is CATSRGTGTGAPEAFF. The CDR3 DNA is TGTGCCACCAGCAGAGGCACTGGGACAGGGGCCCCTGAAGCTTTCTTT.

This clone occurred a few times. The V gene is TRBV7-9, the J gene TRBJ2-7; 7 nucleotides line up with TRBD2. Germline V gene sequence: CDR1 SEHNR, CDR2 FQNEAQ (reference sequence). CDR3 size: 16 residues. The junction had 13 bases not matched to a gene; V was cut back by 3 bases and J by 5 bases. For the CDR3, the DNA is TGTGCCAGCAGCTTTCATTGGCGGGAGAGTTCGGACGAGCAGTACTTC. Protein sequence: CASSFHWRESSDEQYF.

CDR3 sequence (DNA): TGTGCCAGCAGTTACGGCAGCCTTCACGCCGGGGAGCTGTTTTTT. Amino acid sequence: CASSYGSLHAGELFF. The gene calls are TRBV6-5 and TRBJ2-2; D remains unclear. Germline assignment: CDR1 MNHEY and CDR2 SVGAGI. This CDR3 contains 15 residues. Deletions cut 2 bases from V and 6 bases from J, with 13 bases between.

This clone was detected a few times. The chain has TRBV19 and TRBJ2-3; D is ambiguous. Germline CDR1 and CDR2: LNHDA and SQIVND (reference sequence). V dropped 5 bases and J dropped 1 base, with 1 base sitting between them. CDR3 length equals 11 residues. CDR3: CASSRTDTQYF. CDR3 sequence (DNA): TGTGCCAGTAGTCGCACAGATACGCAGTATTTT.

The chain has TRBV7-9 and TRBJ1-5; TRBD1 agrees at 9 bases. V dropped 1 base and J dropped 7; count of bases not matched to a gene: 2. Germline CDR1 is SEHNR and CDR2 is FQNEAQ (reference sequence). The CDR3 has 14 amino acids. The CDR3: CASSLGTGVQPQHF. CDR3 coding DNA: TGTGCCAGCAGCTTAGGGACAGGGGTCCAGCCCCAGCATTTT.